The 9 T cell receptor beta chains reported below all come from one sample, sequenced in a study of cytomegalovirus exposure and HLA in healthy donors. The PCR had 60 Vbeta and 13 Jbeta primers. This table comes from immunoSEQ multiplex PCR, and its TCRdb copy is limited to in-frame clones, with some not included. The table lists more than 150,000 clones, 80% of them singletons. Source material: PBMCs. The receptors were gathered from a young woman in good health and CMV-seronegative.

The rearrangement links TRBV4-2 to TRBJ1-1; the match to TRBD1 covers 9 bases. Germline V lookup: CDR1 LGHNA, CDR2 YNFKEQ. V trimming: 7 bases; J trimming: 3 bases; junction bases outside the gene matches: 6. This CDR3 contains 14 residues. CDR3 in amino acids: CASIQDRGYTEAFF. The CDR3 DNA follows: TGTGCCAGCATCCAGGACAGGGGCTACACTGAAGCTTTCTTT.

The chain couples TRBV19 to TRBJ1-6, with D tentatively TRBD1 (6 bases). Germline V CDR1 and CDR2: LNHDA, SQIVND (reference sequence). V was clipped by 7 bases and J by 6 bases, with 13 bases between them. The CDR3 contains 14 residues. The CDR3 region has the DNA TGTGCCAGTAACAGACAGGAACTTAATTCACCCCTCCACTTT. Translated, it gives CASNRQELNSPLHF.

This clone has only a few counts. Relative to the germline gene, one junction end is altered; a read error may explain this. The chain recombines TRBV11-3 with TRBJ2-1, with D maybe TRBD1 (6 bases). The CDR3 extends over 12 amino acids. Germline V gene sequence: CDR1 SGHNT, CDR2 YENEEA. CDR3 protein: CASSPVAGAVIF. The DNA for the CDR3 is TGTGCCAGCAGCCCGGTCGCAGGGGCGGTGATCTTC.

This sequence joins TRBV5-6 and TRBJ2-1, with 7 bases aligning to TRBD1. The CDR3 spans 15 residues. Germline CDR1 and CDR2: SGHDT and YYEEEE. V lost 3 bases, J lost 4 bases, and 7 bases stayed unmatched. CDR3 sequence: CASSWGTAKYNEQFF. In DNA, the CDR3 is TGTGCCAGCAGCTGGGGGACAGCCAAATACAATGAGCAGTTCTTC.

J is TRBJ1-1 and V is TRBV11-3, with D perhaps TRBD1 (6 bases). Germline V lookup: CDR1 SGHNT, CDR2 YENEEA. Trimming left V 0 bases short and J 3 bases short, with 8 bases between. This CDR3 has 14 residues. Written as DNA, the CDR3 is TGTGCCAGCAGCTTAGAAGGGGGAGACACTGAAGCTTTCTTT. This sequence encodes CASSLEGGDTEAFF. The full variable domain, its missing parts supplied by reference TRBV11-3 and TRBJ1-1, is EAGVVQSPRYKIIEKKQPVAFWCNPISGHNTLYWYLQNLGQGPELLIRYENEEAVDDSQLPKDRFSAERLKGVDSTLKIQPAELGDSAVYLCASSLEGGDTEAFFGQGTRLTVV.

V gene TRBV6-1 combines with J gene TRBJ1-1, with D possibly being TRBD1 (5 bases). This CDR3 is 13 amino acids long. The V and J ends lost 2 bases and 3 bases respectively, with 7 bases between them. The germline CDR1 and CDR2 sequences are MNHNS and SASEGT. Here the CDR3 reads CASSERGDTEAFF. CDR3 bases: TGTGCCAGCAGTGAACGGGGGGACACTGAAGCTTTCTTT.

The J gene is TRBJ2-7, the V gene TRBV7-3; 12 bases agree with TRBD2. J gave up 7 bases and V 2 bases, and 3 bases lay outside the gene matches. The CDR3 extends over 14 amino acids. From germline, CDR1 is SGHTA and CDR2 FQGTGA. The CDR3 DNA follows: TGTGCCAGCAGCTTATCGGGGACTAGCGGGGAGCAGTACTTC. Translated, it gives CASSLSGTSGEQYF.

This clone has only one observation. V usage is TRBV5-6 and J usage is TRBJ1-3, with D unclear. Germline V lookup: CDR1 SGHDT, CDR2 YYEEEE. The CDR3 is 15 amino acids. V shed 4 bases and J shed 0 bases, with 11 bases lying between them. CDR3 amino acids: CASSLGLFSGNTIYF. The CDR3 coding sequence is TGTGCCAGCAGCCTTGGACTGTTCTCTGGAAACACCATATATTTT.

The rearrangement joins TRBV19 to TRBJ2-2; no definite D call. CDR3 length: 14 residues. CDR1 LNHDA and CDR2 SQIVND come from the germline V gene (reference sequence). V gave up 6 bases and J gave up 1 base, with 9 bases separating them. The CDR3 region has the DNA TGTGCCAGTAGCCCCACAGTGAACACCGGGGAGCTGTTTTTT. Translation: CASSPTVNTGELFF.